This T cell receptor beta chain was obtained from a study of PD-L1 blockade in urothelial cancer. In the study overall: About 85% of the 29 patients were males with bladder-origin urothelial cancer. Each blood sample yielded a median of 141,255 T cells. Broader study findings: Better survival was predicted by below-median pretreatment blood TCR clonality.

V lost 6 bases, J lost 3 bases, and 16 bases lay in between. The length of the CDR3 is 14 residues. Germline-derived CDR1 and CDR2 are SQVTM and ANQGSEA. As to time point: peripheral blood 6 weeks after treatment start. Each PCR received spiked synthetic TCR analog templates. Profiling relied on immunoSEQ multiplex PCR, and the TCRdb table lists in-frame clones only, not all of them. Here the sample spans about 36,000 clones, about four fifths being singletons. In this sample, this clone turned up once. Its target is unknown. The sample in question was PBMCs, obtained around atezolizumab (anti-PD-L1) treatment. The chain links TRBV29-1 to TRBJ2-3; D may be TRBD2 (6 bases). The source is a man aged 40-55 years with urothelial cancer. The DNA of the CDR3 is TGCAGCGTAGGGAGGCAGGGCGGGACAGATACGCAGTATTTT. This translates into CSVGRQGGTDTQYF.